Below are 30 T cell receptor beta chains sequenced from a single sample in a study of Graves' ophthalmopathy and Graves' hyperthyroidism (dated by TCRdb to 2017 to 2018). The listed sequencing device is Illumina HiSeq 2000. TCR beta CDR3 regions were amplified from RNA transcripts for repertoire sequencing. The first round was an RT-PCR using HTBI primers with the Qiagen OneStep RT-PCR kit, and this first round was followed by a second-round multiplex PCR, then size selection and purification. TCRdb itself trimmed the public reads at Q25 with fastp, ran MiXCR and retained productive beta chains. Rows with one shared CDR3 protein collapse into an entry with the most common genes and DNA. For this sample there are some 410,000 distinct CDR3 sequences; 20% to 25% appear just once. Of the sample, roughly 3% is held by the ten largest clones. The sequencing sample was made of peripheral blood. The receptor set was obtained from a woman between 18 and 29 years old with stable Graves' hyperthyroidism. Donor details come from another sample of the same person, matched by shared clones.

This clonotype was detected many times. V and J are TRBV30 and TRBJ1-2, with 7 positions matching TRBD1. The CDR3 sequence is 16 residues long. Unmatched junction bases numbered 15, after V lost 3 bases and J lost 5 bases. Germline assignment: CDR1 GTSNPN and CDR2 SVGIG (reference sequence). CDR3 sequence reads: CAWRGQVGLVVYGYTF. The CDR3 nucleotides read TGTGCCTGGAGAGGACAGGTCGGCTTGGTGGTTTATGGCTACACCTTC.

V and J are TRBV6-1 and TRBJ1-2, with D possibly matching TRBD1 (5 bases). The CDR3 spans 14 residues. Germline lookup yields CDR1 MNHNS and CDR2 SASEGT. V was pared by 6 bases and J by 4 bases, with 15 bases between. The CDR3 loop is CASRSPGTAYGYTF. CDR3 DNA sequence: TGTGCCAGCAGGTCCCCTGGGACGGCCTATGGCTACACCTTC.

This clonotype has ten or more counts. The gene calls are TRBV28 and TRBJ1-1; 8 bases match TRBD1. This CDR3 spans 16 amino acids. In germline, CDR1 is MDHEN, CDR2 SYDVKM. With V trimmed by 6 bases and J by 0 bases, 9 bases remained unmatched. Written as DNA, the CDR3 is TGTGCCAGCAGCACAGGACAGGGTGGGGTGAACACTGAAGCTTTCTTT. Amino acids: CASSTGQGGVNTEAFF.

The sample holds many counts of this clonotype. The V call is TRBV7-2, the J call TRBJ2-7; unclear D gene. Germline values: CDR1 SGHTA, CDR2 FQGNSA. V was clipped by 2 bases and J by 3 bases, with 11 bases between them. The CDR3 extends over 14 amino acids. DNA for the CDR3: TGTGCCAGCAGCTTAATTCCCGGATACTACGAGCAGTACTTC. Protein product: CASSLIPGYYEQYF.

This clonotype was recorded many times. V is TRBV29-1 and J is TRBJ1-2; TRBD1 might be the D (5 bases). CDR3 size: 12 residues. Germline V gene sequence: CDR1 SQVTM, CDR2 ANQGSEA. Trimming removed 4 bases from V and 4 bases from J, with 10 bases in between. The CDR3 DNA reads TGCAGCGTTGTACGGCAGGGCTATGGCTACACCTTC. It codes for CSVVRQGYGYTF.

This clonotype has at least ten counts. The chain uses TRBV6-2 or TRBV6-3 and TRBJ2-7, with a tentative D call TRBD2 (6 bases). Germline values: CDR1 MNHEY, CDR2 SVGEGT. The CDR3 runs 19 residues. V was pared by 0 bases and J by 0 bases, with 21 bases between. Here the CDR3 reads CASSYSAAARGDSSYEQYF. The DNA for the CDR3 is TGTGCCAGCAGTTACTCGGCCGCGGCGCGGGGCGATAGCTCCTACGAGCAGTACTTC.

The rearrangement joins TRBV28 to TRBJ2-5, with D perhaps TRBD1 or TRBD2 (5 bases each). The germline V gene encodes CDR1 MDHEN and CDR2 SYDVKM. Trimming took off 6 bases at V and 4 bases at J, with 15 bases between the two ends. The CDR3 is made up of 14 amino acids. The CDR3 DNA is TGTGCCAGCAGGCAGGGAGTGTGGTCAGAGACCCAGTACTTC. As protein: CASRQGVWSETQYF. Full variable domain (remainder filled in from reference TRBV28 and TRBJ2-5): DVKVTQSSRYLVKRTGEKVFLECVQDMDHENMFWYRQDPGLGLRLIYFSYDVKMKEKGDIPEGYSVSREKKERFSLILESASTNQTSMYLCASRQGVWSETQYFGPGTRLLVL.

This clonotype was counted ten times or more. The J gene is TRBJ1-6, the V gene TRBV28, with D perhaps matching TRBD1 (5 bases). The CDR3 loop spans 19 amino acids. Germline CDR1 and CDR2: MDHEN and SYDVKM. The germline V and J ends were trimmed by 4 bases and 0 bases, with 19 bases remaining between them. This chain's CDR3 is CASSSTGAVVASYNSPLHF. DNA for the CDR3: TGTGCCAGCAGTTCCACAGGTGCAGTCGTGGCCTCCTATAATTCACCCCTCCACTTT.

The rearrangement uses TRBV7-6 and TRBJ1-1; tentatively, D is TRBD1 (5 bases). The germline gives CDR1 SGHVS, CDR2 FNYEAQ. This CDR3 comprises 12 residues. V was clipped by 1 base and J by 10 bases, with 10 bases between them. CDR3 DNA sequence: TGTGCCAGCAGCTTAGTTGGGGGGGTAGCTTTCTTT. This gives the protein CASSLVGGVAFF. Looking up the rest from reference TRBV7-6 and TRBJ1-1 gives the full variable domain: GAGVSQSPRYKVTKRGQDVALRCDPISGHVSLYWYRQALGQGPEFLTYFNYEAQQDKSGLPNDRFSAERPEGSISTLTIQRTEQRDSAMYRCASSLVGGVAFFGQGTRLTVV.

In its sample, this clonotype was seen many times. The CDR3 DNA reads TGTGCCATCAGTGAACTCGGACAGGGAGACTATGGCTACACCTTC. This codes for CAISELGQGDYGYTF. The V gene is TRBV10-3, the J gene TRBJ1-2; 8 bases map to TRBD1. The J segment lost 3 bases and the V segment lost 3 bases, leaving 6 bases of the junction unmatched. The CDR3 is 15 residues long. CDR1 ENHRY and CDR2 SYGVKD come from the germline V gene.

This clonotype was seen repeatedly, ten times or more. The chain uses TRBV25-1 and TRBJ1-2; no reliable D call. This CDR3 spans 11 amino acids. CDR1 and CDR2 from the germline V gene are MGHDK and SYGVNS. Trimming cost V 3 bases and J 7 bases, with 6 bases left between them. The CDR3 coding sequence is TGTGCCAGCAGTGAGGCGGGTGGCTACACCTTC. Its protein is CASSEAGGYTF.

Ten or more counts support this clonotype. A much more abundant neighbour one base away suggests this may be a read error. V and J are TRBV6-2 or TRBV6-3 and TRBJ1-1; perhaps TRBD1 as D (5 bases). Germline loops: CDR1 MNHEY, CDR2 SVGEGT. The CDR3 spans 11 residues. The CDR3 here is CASSQGRQALF. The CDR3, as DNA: TGTGCCAGCAGTCAGGGACGGCAAGCTCTCTTT.

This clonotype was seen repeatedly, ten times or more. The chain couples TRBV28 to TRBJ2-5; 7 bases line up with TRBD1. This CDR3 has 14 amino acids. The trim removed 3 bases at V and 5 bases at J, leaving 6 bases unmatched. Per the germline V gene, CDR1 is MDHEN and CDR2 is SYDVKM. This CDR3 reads CASSFHRGTETQYF. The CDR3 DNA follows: TGTGCCAGCAGTTTCCACAGGGGAACGGAGACCCAGTACTTC.

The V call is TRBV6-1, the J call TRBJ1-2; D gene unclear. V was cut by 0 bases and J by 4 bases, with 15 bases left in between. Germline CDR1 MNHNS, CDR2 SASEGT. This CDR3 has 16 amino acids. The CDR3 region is CASSEAARAAIYGYTF. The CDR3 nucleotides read TGTGCCAGCAGTGAAGCCGCCCGGGCCGCTATCTATGGCTACACCTTC.

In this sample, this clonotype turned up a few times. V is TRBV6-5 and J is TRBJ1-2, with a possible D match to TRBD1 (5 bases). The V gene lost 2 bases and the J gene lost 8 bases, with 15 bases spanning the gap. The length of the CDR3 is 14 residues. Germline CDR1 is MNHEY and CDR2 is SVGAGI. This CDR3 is CASSYARTSGGYTF. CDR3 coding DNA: TGTGCCAGCAGTTACGCTCGGACTTCAGGGGGCTACACCTTC.

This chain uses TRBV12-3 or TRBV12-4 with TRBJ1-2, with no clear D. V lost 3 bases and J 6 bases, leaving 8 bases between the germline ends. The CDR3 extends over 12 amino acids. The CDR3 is CASSFGEHGYTF. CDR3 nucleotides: TGTGCCAGCAGTTTTGGAGAGCATGGCTACACCTTC.

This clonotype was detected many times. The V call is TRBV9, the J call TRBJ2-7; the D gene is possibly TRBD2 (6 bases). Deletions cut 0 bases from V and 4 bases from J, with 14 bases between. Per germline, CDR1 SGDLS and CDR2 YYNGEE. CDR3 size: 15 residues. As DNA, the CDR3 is TGTGCCAGCAGCGTAGGTCCGGGGGTGGGATACGAGCAGTACTTC. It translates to CASSVGPGVGYEQYF.

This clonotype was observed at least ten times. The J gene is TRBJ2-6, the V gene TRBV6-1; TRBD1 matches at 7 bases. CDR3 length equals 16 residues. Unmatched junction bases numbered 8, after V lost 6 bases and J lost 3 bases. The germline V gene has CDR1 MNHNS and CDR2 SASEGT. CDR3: CASREHRGNGANVLTF. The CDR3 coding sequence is TGTGCCAGCAGAGAACACAGGGGAAATGGGGCCAACGTCCTGACTTTC.

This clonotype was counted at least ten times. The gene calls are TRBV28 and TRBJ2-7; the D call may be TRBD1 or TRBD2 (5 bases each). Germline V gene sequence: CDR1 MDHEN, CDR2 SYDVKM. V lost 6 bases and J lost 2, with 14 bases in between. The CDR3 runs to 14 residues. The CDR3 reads CASSPPGRPYEQYF. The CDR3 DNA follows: TGTGCCAGCAGCCCCCCGGGACGGCCCTACGAGCAGTACTTC.

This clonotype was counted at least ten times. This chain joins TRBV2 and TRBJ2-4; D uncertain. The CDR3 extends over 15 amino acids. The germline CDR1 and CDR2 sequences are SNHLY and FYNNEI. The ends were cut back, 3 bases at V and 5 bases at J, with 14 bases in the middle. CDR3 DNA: TGTGCCAGCAGTGACTTGGGCGGAAGCCAAAACATTCAGTACTTC. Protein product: CASSDLGGSQNIQYF.

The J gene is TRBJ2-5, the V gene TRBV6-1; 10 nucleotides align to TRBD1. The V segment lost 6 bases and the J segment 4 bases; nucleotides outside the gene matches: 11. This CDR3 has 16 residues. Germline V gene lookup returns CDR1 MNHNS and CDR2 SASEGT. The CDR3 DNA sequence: TGTGCCAGCAGCGGGAACTCGGGACAGGGGTCAGAGACCCAGTACTTC. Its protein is CASSGNSGQGSETQYF.

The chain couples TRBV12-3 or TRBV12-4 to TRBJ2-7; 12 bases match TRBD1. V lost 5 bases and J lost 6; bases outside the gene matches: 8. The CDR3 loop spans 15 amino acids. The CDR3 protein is CASSILRDRGREQYF. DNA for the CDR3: TGTGCCAGCAGTATTCTCCGGGACAGGGGGCGCGAGCAGTACTTC.

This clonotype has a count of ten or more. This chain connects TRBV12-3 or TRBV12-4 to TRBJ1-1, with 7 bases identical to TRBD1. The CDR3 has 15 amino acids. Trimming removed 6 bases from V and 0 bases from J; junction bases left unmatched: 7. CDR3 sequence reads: CASRQQGVMNTEAFF. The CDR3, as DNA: TGTGCCAGCAGACAGCAGGGGGTAATGAACACTGAAGCTTTCTTT.

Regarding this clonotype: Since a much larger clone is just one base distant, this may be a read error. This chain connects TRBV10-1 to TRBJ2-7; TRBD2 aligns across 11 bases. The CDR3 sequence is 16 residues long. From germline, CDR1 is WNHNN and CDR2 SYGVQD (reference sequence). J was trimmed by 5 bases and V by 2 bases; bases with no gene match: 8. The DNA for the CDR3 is TGCGCCAGCAGTGAGGGTAGCGGGGGGGCCGGCGACGAGCAGTACTTC. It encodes CASSEGSGGAGDEQYF.

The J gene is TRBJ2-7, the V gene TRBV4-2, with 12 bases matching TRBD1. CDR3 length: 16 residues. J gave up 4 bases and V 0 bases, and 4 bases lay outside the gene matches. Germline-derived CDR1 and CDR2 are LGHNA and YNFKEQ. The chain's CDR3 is CASSQDRGQGAYEQYF. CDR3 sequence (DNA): TGTGCCAGCAGCCAAGATCGGGGACAGGGGGCGTACGAGCAGTACTTC.

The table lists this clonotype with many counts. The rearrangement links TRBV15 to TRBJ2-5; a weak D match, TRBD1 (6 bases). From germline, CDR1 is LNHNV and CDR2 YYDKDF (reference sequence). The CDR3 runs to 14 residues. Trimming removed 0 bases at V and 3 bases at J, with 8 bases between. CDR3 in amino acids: CATSRDKGEETQYF. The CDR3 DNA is TGTGCCACCAGCAGAGATAAGGGGGAAGAGACCCAGTACTTC. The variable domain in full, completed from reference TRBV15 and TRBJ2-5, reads DAMVIQNPRYQVTQFGKPVTLSCSQTLNHNVMYWYQQKSSQAPKLLFHYYDKDFNNEADTPDNFQSRRPNTSFCFLDIRSPGLGDTAMYLCATSRDKGEETQYFGPGTRLLVL.

Written as DNA, the CDR3 is TGTGCCAGCAGCCAACAGGGACGGTACGAGCAGTACTTC. Its protein product is CASSQQGRYEQYF. The gene calls are TRBV7-9 and TRBJ2-7, with D possibly being TRBD1 (6 bases). This CDR3 is built from 13 residues. The V gene's germline CDR1 is SEHNR and CDR2 FQNEAQ (reference sequence). V lost 5 bases and J lost 4, with 12 bases in between.

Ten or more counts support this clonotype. The CDR3 DNA is TGCAGTGCTAGCGACAGTCTCAATTCACCCCTCCACTTT. Translating gives CSASDSLNSPLHF. This chain links TRBV20-1 with TRBJ1-6; tentatively, D is TRBD1 (5 bases). CDR3 length: 13 residues. Germline V gene sequence: CDR1 DFQATT, CDR2 SNEGSKA (reference sequence). The V and J ends lost 3 bases and 7 bases respectively, with 10 bases between them.

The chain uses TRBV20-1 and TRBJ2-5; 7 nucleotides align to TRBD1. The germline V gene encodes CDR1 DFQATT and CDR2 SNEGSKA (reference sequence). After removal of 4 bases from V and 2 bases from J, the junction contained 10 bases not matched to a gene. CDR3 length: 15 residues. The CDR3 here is CSATRTGTEQETQYF. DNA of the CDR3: TGCAGTGCTACAAGGACCGGGACAGAGCAAGAGACCCAGTACTTC.

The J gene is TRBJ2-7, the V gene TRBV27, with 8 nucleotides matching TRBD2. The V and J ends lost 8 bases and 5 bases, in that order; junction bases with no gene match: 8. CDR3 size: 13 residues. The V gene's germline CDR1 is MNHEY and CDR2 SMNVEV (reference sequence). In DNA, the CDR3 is TGTGCCAGCGGGGTAGCGGGAACGGACGAGCAGTACTTC. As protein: CASGVAGTDEQYF.